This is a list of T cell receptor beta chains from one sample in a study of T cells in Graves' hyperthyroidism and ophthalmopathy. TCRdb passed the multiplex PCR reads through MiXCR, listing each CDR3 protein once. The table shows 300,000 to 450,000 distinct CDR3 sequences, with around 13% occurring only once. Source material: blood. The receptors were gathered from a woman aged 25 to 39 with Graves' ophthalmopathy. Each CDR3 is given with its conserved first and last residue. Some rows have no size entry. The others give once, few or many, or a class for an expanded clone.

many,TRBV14,CASSQRQDSYGYTF
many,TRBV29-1,CSVDLRGGPKNIQYF
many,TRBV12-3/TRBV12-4,CASSLTSGVSGANVLTF
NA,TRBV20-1,CSAGEGATGYTF
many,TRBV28,CASSSWGNQPQHF
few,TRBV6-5,CASSYRDRDDEKLFF
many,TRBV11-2,CASRTAGTGRAKNIQYF
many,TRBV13,CASSSGQGAYGYTF
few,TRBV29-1,CSVVGPGTGGRSYEQYF
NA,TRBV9,CASSVDGGAYNEQFF
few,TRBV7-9,CASSPDRGLGGYTF
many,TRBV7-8,CASSGDPTWGGMNQPQHF
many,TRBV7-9,CASSLQGILPPPYEQYF
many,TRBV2,CASISRVSYNSPLHF
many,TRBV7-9,CASNPGTGGADTQYF
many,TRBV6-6,CASSYSTVGNEQFF
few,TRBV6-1,CASSEGSQAQETQYF
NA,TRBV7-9,CASSSRGTDNEKLFF
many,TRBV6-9,CARAGWTLAKQPQHF
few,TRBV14,CASSLRRGQGNYGYTF
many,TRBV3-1,CASSQAGGANTGELFF
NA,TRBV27,CASRERQSLHNEQFF
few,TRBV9,CASSAPIGSSGANVLTF
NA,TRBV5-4,CASSGGLAANTGELFF
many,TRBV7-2,CASRGQGLNTEAFF
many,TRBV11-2,CASSLGLAGVRENNEQFF
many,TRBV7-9,CASSPPDRAYGYTF
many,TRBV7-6,CASSLAPVRDPPGEQFF
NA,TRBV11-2,CASGFTGDSYEQYF
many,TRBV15,CATSREPQGAYTGELFF
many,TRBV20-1,CSAIFPRVGTDTQYF
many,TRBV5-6,CASSSGTSYEQYF
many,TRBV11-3,CASSQEVGELFF
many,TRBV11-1,CASSLAGQSYEQYF
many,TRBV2,CASRGTGQVGGYTF
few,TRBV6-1,CASRGFLNQPQHF
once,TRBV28,CASSLRTALAGGGGDTQYF
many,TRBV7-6,CASSFNRDSSSPLHF
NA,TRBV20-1,CSAHRTGTYEQYF
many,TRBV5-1,CASSLTPGKAGNTIYF
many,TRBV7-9,CASSAGRTEAFF
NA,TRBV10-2,CASTARQGSGELFF
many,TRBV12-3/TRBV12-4,CASSLRSGLYGYTF
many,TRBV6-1,CASSDRVWDQPQHF
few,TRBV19,CASSTGLADTQYF
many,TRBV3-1,CASSQDPGQGRNEQFF
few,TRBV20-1,CSARFAGGANTEAFF
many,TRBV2,CASRRQGAFSNQPQHF